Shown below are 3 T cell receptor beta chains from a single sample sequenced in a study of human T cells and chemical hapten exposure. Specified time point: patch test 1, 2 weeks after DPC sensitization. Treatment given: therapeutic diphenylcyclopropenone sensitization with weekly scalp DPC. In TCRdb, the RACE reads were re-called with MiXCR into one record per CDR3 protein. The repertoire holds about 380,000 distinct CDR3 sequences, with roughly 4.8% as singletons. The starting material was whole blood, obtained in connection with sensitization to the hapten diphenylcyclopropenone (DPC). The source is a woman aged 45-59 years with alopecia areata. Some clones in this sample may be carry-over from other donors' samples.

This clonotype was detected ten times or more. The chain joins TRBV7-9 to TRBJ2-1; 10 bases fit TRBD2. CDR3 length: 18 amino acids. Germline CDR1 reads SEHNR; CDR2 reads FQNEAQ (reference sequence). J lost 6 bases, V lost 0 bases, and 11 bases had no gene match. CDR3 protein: CASSLAGLAGVTGNEQFF. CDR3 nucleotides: TGTGCCAGCAGCTTAGCTGGGCTAGCGGGAGTCACTGGCAATGAGCAGTTCTTC.

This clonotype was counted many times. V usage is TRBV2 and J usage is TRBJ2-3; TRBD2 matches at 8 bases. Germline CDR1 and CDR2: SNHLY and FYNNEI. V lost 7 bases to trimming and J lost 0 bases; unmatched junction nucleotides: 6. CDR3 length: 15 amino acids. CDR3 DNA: TGTGCCAGCAAAAGGCCTAGCGGGAGCACAGATACGCAGTATTTT. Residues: CASKRPSGSTDTQYF. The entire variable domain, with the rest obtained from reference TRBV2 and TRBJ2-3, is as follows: EPEVTQTPSHQVTQMGQEVILRCVPISNHLYFYWYRQILGQKVEFLVSFYNNEISEKSEIFDDQFSVERPDGSNFTLKIRSTKLEDSAMYFCASKRPSGSTDTQYFGPGTRLTVL.

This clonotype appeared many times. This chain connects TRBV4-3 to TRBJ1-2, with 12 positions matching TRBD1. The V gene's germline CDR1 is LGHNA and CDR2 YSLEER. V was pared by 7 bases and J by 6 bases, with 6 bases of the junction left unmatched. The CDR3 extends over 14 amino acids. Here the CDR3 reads CASTGDRGRDGYTF. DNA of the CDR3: TGCGCCAGCACCGGGGACAGGGGGCGAGATGGCTACACCTTC.